Below, 30 T cell receptor beta chains from the same sample are listed, as sequenced in a study of shared clonotypes between healthy human individuals (dated by TCRdb to about 2020). The library was generated by the immunoSEQ multiplex PCR assay. This is the immuneACCESS table as TCRdb keeps it, with only in-frame sequences that have V and J called. A part of the clones is gone; compared with another copy, unresolved V genes explain less than half, and the rest is unexplained. The sample profile shows some 320,000 clones; around 87% of them were found once. Roughly 16% of the sample is taken by the ten largest. Material: memory CD8+ T cells sorted from blood. The sample's cell subset or site label, decoded: CD45RO+ cells pooled with CCR7-negative TemRA cells. The source of these receptors is a young man in good health.

The gene calls are TRBV5-6 and TRBJ2-7; D unresolved. From germline, CDR1 is SGHDT and CDR2 YYEEEE. The CDR3 spans 13 residues. V was shortened by 1 base and J by 7 bases, with 12 bases between the two germline ends. The CDR3 DNA sequence: TGTGCCAGCAGCTTGCTCAAGGTGGAAGAGCAGTACTTC. Translated: CASSLLKVEEQYF.

The chain employs TRBV28 and TRBJ2-5; TRBD1 agrees at 8 bases. Germline V gene sequence: CDR1 MDHEN, CDR2 SYDVKM. This CDR3 is 15 amino acids long. V trimming: 5 bases; J trimming: 2 bases; junction bases outside the gene matches: 7. The CDR3 loop reads CASSLGTGVQETQYF. As DNA, the CDR3 is TGTGCCAGCAGTCTGGGGACAGGCGTGCAAGAGACCCAGTACTTC.

This chain joins TRBV2 and TRBJ1-2; no definite D call. Germline CDR1 and CDR2: SNHLY and FYNNEI. V lost 0 bases to trimming and J lost 0 bases, with 8 bases between them. This CDR3 comprises 15 residues. This chain's CDR3 is CASSEAAVPNYGYTF. The DNA for the CDR3 is TGTGCCAGCAGTGAAGCGGCAGTGCCTAACTATGGCTACACCTTC.

The chain couples TRBV30 to TRBJ1-1, with no clear D. Trimming cost V 0 bases and J 3 bases, with 8 bases left between them. CDR1 and CDR2 from the germline V gene are GTSNPN and SVGIG (reference sequence). The CDR3 is 13 residues long. This CDR3 is CAWSVTGDTEAFF. The CDR3 region has the DNA TGTGCCTGGAGTGTAACCGGGGACACTGAAGCTTTCTTT.

The CDR3 loop reads CASSEAGAVDTQYF. The CDR3 coding sequence is TGCGCCAGCAGTGAGGCGGGGGCGGTAGATACGCAGTATTTT. The chain has TRBV10-2 and TRBJ2-3; D perhaps matches TRBD2 (7 bases). V was clipped by 2 bases and J by 5 bases, with 11 bases between them. CDR3 size: 14 residues. CDR1 WSHSY and CDR2 SAAADI come from the germline V gene.

The rearrangement uses TRBV6-1 and TRBJ2-3, with 8 positions matching TRBD2. CDR3 size: 16 residues. Trimming removed 4 bases from V and 4 bases from J; junction bases left unmatched: 10. The germline V gene encodes CDR1 MNHNS and CDR2 SASEGT. The CDR3 DNA sequence: TGTGCCAGCAGTGCGACGGGGGGGCCGAGGGCAGATACGCAGTATTTT. Amino acid sequence: CASSATGGPRADTQYF.

The chain uses TRBV6-5 and TRBJ2-2, with TRBD1 identical over 11 bases. Germline CDR1 is MNHEY and CDR2 is SVGAGI. The CDR3 spans 11 residues. The V and J ends lost 10 bases and 11 bases, in that order; junction bases with no gene match: 3. The CDR3 DNA follows: TGTGCCACTGGACAGGGGGCTGAGCTGTTTTTT. Encoded protein: CATGQGAELFF.

The chain uses TRBV4-1 and TRBJ2-3; TRBD2 matches at 7 bases. The V and J ends lost 1 base and 2 bases, in that order; junction bases with no gene match: 9. CDR1 is MGHRA, CDR2 YSYEKL, per germline. The CDR3 runs to 17 residues. CDR3: CASSQADFGGNTDTQYF. CDR3 nucleotides: TGCGCCAGCAGCCAAGCTGATTTCGGGGGGAACACAGATACGCAGTATTTT.

This clone was recorded only once. V usage is TRBV5-4 and J usage is TRBJ2-7; D may match TRBD1 or TRBD2 (5 bases each). Germline V gene lookup returns CDR1 SGHNT and CDR2 YYREEE (reference sequence). The CDR3 runs to 15 residues. The ends were cut back, 3 bases at V and 0 bases at J, with 13 bases in the middle. The CDR3 here is CASSYRGASSYEQYF. CDR3 in DNA: TGTGCCAGCAGCTACAGAGGGGCAAGCTCCTACGAGCAGTACTTC.

The chain carries TRBV27 and TRBJ2-2, with 12 bases that match TRBD2. Trimming removed 6 bases from V and 5 bases from J; junction bases left unmatched: 10. This CDR3 is 17 amino acids long. From germline, CDR1 is MNHEY and CDR2 SMNVEV (reference sequence). The CDR3, as DNA: TGTGCCAGCAGCTCGATTCTAGCGGGAGGGAGAACCGGGGAGCTGTTTTTT. Protein sequence: CASSSILAGGRTGELFF.

The genes are TRBV4-1 and TRBJ1-1; possibly TRBD1 for D (6 bases). This CDR3 is 14 amino acids long. V lost 6 bases to trimming and J lost 4 bases, with 15 bases between them. In germline, CDR1 is MGHRA, CDR2 YSYEKL. The CDR3 DNA sequence: TGCGCCAGCAGTATAAAACAGGGAAGCACTGAAGCTTTCTTT. The encoded protein is CASSIKQGSTEAFF.

To note about this clone: Other DNA sequences within the sample encode an identical CDR3. This chain uses TRBV7-6 with TRBJ2-7; D uncertain. The CDR3 extends over 13 amino acids. Trimming removed 0 bases from V and 1 base from J, with 4 bases in between. Germline V gene sequence: CDR1 SGHVS, CDR2 FNYEAQ. The CDR3 region has the DNA TGTGCCAGCAGCTTAGCGGGGTCCTACGAGCAGTACTTC. Protein sequence: CASSLAGSYEQYF.

The rearrangement links TRBV28 to TRBJ2-7; 7 nucleotides align to TRBD1. Germline lookup yields CDR1 MDHEN and CDR2 SYDVKM. With 7 bases clipped from V and 2 bases from J, the junction kept 8 bases outside the gene matches. CDR3 length equals 14 residues. The CDR3 nucleotides are TGTGCCAGCACCACCTTGACAGGGACCTACGAGCAGTACTTC. This sequence encodes CASTTLTGTYEQYF.

This chain joins TRBV11-2 and TRBJ1-6; D is ambiguous. The CDR3 covers 13 residues. Trimming took 0 bases from V and 10 from J, leaving 7 bases between them. Per germline, CDR1 SGHAT and CDR2 FQNNGV. CDR3 nucleotide sequence: TGTGCCAGCAGCTTAGATGTTGGGTCACCCCTCCACTTT. This codes for CASSLDVGSPLHF.

This chain uses TRBV2 with TRBJ2-1, with D unclear. Germline CDR1 reads SNHLY; CDR2 reads FYNNEI. Trimming cost V 7 bases and J 8 bases, with 9 bases left between them. CDR3 size: 11 residues. CDR3 sequence reads: CASTESDEQFF. In DNA, the CDR3 is TGTGCCAGCACAGAATCCGATGAGCAGTTCTTC.

This chain joins TRBV27 and TRBJ2-2; D remains unclear. CDR1 is MNHEY and CDR2 is SMNVEV in the germline V gene (reference sequence). Trimming cost V 5 bases and J 2 bases, with 0 bases left between them. This CDR3 has 11 amino acids. CDR3 protein: CASSNTGELFF. Here the CDR3 DNA reads TGTGCCAGCAGTAACACCGGGGAGCTGTTTTTT.

V and J are TRBV6-5 and TRBJ1-1; D remains ambiguous. Germline loops: CDR1 MNHEY, CDR2 SVGAGI. Trimming pared 0 bases from V and 5 bases from J, leaving 7 bases between. The CDR3 is 13 residues long. The CDR3 nucleotides read TGTGCCAGCAGTTACTCTTGGAGAACTGAAGCTTTCTTT. Protein sequence: CASSYSWRTEAFF.

The chain couples TRBV6-6 to TRBJ2-3; 7 bases match TRBD2. The germline V gene encodes CDR1 MNHNY and CDR2 SVGAGI (reference sequence). V trimming: 0 bases; J trimming: 0 bases; junction bases outside the gene matches: 0. The CDR3 contains 15 residues. CDR3 bases: TGTGCCAGCAGTTACTCCGGGGGGAGCACAGATACGCAGTATTTT. Translated: CASSYSGGSTDTQYF.

J is TRBJ1-2 and V is TRBV30; no definite D call. Germline V gene data show CDR1 as GTSNPN and CDR2 as SVGIG (reference sequence). V lost 3 bases to trimming and J lost 13 bases, with 18 bases between them. The CDR3 is 12 residues long. For the CDR3, the DNA is TGTGCCTGGAGCGAGTCCGGGGAGGTGATCACCTTC. This encodes CAWSESGEVITF.

This chain links TRBV9 with TRBJ2-5, with TRBD1 identical over 9 bases. V lost 3 bases and J lost 9; bases outside the gene matches: 9. The length of the CDR3 is 14 residues. Germline V lookup: CDR1 SGDLS, CDR2 YYNGEE. CDR3 residues: CASSAEGGTGSQYF. The CDR3 DNA reads as TGTGCCAGCAGCGCCGAGGGAGGGACAGGGTCCCAGTACTTC.

This clone appeared once. The gene calls are TRBV28 and TRBJ2-2; D unresolved. Germline assignment: CDR1 MDHEN and CDR2 SYDVKM. The V and J ends lost 1 base and 5 bases respectively, with 11 bases between them. This CDR3 is 15 amino acids long. CDR3 nucleotide sequence: TGTGCCAGCAGTTTATTGGCAGAGCATACCGGGGAGCTGTTTTTT. Translated, it gives CASSLLAEHTGELFF.

This clone was counted once. The V call is TRBV9, the J call TRBJ1-3; D remains ambiguous. Germline values: CDR1 SGDLS, CDR2 YYNGEE. Trimming pared 3 bases from V and 0 bases from J, leaving 10 bases between. This CDR3 contains 15 residues. The CDR3 DNA is TGTGCCAGCAGCGAGGACGGCGACTCTGGAAACACCATATATTTT. Protein: CASSEDGDSGNTIYF.

The chain carries TRBV6-1 and TRBJ2-1, with 7 bases identical to TRBD2. The CDR3 runs 14 residues. The J segment lost 8 bases and the V segment lost 8 bases, leaving 12 bases of the junction unmatched. The germline V gene has CDR1 MNHNS and CDR2 SASEGT. CDR3 loop: CASRVAGDWYEQFF. DNA of the CDR3: TGTGCCAGCCGGGTGGCGGGAGATTGGTATGAGCAGTTCTTC.

This clone has just a few counts. The chain couples TRBV2 to TRBJ2-7; TRBD2 aligns across 8 bases. Unmatched junction bases numbered 7, after V lost 4 bases and J lost 2 bases. The CDR3 length is 15 residues. Germline CDR1 SNHLY, CDR2 FYNNEI. The CDR3 DNA sequence: TGTGCCAGCAGTGCATCGTTAGCGGGGCCCTACGAGCAGTACTTC. This translates into CASSASLAGPYEQYF. Based on the CDR3 plus reference TRBV2 and TRBJ2-7, the full variable domain is EPEVTQTPSHQVTQMGQEVILRCVPISNHLYFYWYRQILGQKVEFLVSFYNNEISEKSEIFDDQFSVERPDGSNFTLKIRSTKLEDSAMYFCASSASLAGPYEQYFGPGTRLTVT.

This clone was seen once. The rearrangement links TRBV7-2 to TRBJ2-1; 10 bases are shared with TRBD2. Trimming cost V 1 base and J 4 bases; bases outside gene matches: 7. This CDR3 has 17 amino acids. CDR1 is SGHTA and CDR2 is FQGNSA in the germline V gene. CDR3 in DNA: TGTGCCAGCAGCTTAGATGGGCTAGCGGGGGAGTACAATGAGCAGTTCTTC. It translates to CASSLDGLAGEYNEQFF.

Comment on this clone: At one of its ends the junction is not consistent with the germline gene, which may arise from a read error. The gene calls are TRBV7-7 and TRBJ2-5; 11 bases fit TRBD2. Germline loops: CDR1 SSHAT, CDR2 FNYEAQ (reference sequence). The CDR3 loop spans 15 amino acids. CDR3 nucleotide sequence: TGTGCTAGCAGCTCGTCGGGACTAGCGGAAGAGACCCAGTACTTC. Translation: CASSSSGLAEETQYF.

This clone was picked up many times. The chain combines TRBV9 with TRBJ2-7; the D call may be TRBD1 or TRBD2 (6 bases each). The CDR3 spans 15 residues. Trimming pared 0 bases from V and 3 bases from J, leaving 13 bases between. Germline V gives CDR1 SGDLS, CDR2 YYNGEE. The DNA of the CDR3 is TGTGCCAGCAGCGTAGCGGGGGCGGAGGTCTACGAGCAGTACTTC. Amino acids: CASSVAGAEVYEQYF. Full variable domain (outside the CDR3, taken from reference TRBV9 and TRBJ2-7): DSGVTQTPKHLITATGQRVTLRCSPRSGDLSVYWYQQSLDQGLQFLIQYYNGEERAKGNILERFSAQQFPDLHSELNLSSLELGDSALYFCASSVAGAEVYEQYFGPGTRLTVT.

The chain recombines TRBV2 with TRBJ1-6; 7 bases are a match to TRBD1. The germline V gene has CDR1 SNHLY and CDR2 FYNNEI. The CDR3 covers 18 residues. V lost 2 bases and J lost 9; bases outside the gene matches: 16. The CDR3 region has the DNA TGTGCCAGCAGTGAATCCCCTACGACAGGGTTGGTGAGTTCACCCCTCCACTTT. Encoded protein: CASSESPTTGLVSSPLHF.

For this clone: The same CDR3 can be traced to other DNA sequences in this sample. V gene TRBV4-1 combines with J gene TRBJ2-1; D gene ambiguous. V lost 1 base, J lost 8 bases, and 3 bases lay in between. Looked up from germline, CDR1 is MGHRA and CDR2 is YSYEKL. This CDR3 spans 11 amino acids. The CDR3 spells CASSQVDEQFF. The CDR3 DNA is TGCGCCAGCAGCCAAGTAGATGAGCAGTTCTTC.

In this sample, this clone turned up once. The rearrangement links TRBV30 to TRBJ1-4, with D unclear. Germline CDR1 GTSNPN, CDR2 SVGIG (reference sequence). The CDR3 covers 13 residues. Trimming removed 1 base at V and 8 bases at J, with 11 bases between. The CDR3 sequence is CAWSAASEEKLFF. CDR3 DNA: TGTGCCTGGAGTGCGGCCTCCGAGGAAAAACTGTTTTTT. The variable domain in full, completed from reference TRBV30 and TRBJ1-4, reads SQTIHQWPATLVQPVGSPLSLECTVEGTSNPNLYWYRQAAGRGLQLLFYSVGIGQISSEVPQNLSASRPQDRQFILSSKKLLLSDSGFYLCAWSAASEEKLFFGSGTQLSVL.